The clone carrying this T cell receptor beta chain appeared a single time. This sample was included in a study of blood T cell repertoires in COVID-19. Study summary: COVID-19 samples from acute and convalescent phases originated in the United States, Italy and Spain.

Method: immunoSEQ multiplex PCR; TCRdb's copy keeps in-frame clones and lacks some. Of some 200,000 clones listed, under 90% are singletons. The CDR3 totals 14 residues. CDR1 and CDR2 (germline): SGHTA, FQGNSA. V lost 5 bases to trimming and J lost 7 bases; unmatched junction nucleotides: 6. The chain carries TRBV7-2 and TRBJ2-2; 8 bases match TRBD2. Sequencing input: peripheral blood. The sequence was collected from a man at least 80 years old with acute or convalescent COVID-19. The CDR3 protein is CASSPQRESGELFF. CDR3 nucleotide sequence: TGTGCCAGCAGCCCCCAGCGGGAGAGCGGGGAGCTGTTTTTT.